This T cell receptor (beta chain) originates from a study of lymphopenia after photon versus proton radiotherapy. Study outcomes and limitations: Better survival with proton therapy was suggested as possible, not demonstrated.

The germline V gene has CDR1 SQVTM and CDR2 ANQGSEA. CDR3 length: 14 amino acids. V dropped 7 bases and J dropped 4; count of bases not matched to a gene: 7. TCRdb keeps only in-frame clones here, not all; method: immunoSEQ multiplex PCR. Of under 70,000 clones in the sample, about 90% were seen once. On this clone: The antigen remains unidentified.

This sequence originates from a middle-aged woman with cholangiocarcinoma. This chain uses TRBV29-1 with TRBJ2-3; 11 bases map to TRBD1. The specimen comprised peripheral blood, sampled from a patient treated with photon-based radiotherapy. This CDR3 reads CSGRTGGNADTQYF. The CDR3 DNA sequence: TGCAGCGGCCGGACAGGGGGCAACGCAGATACGCAGTATTTT.